The 16 T cell receptor beta chains below come from one sample, sequenced in a study of CD8+ T cells in alopecia areata. Sequencing used cDNA as its template, made by extracting RNA and reverse transcribing it. Clones were sequenced by immunoSEQ multiplex PCR, and TCRdb holds only the in-frame ones, with some missing. In the table there are about 180,000 clones, roughly 60% of which are singletons. The sequences come from CD4+ T cells sorted from blood, collected at week 0. Receptor source: a human donor with alopecia areata.

This clone was detected a few times. The chain carries TRBV4-3 and TRBJ2-3; no reliable D call. Germline V gene sequence: CDR1 LGHNA, CDR2 YSLEER. There are 16 residues in the CDR3. V gave up 3 bases and J gave up 1 base, with 14 bases separating them. The DNA for the CDR3 is TGCGCCAGCAGCCAGAATTTTCGACTGGGCACAGATACGCAGTATTTT. This gives the protein CASSQNFRLGTDTQYF.

The chain links TRBV6-1 to TRBJ2-1, with 8 nucleotides matching TRBD1. With V trimmed by 4 bases and J by 5 bases, 10 bases remained unmatched. Germline V gene lookup returns CDR1 MNHNS and CDR2 SASEGT. The CDR3 has 16 amino acids. This chain's CDR3 is CASSGETGATHNEQFF. CDR3 DNA sequence: TGTGCCAGCAGTGGAGAGACAGGGGCGACACACAATGAGCAGTTCTTC.

The rearrangement joins TRBV29-1 to TRBJ2-5; D uncertain. The ends were cut back, 4 bases at V and 1 base at J, with 13 bases in the middle. CDR1 and CDR2 from the germline V gene are SQVTM and ANQGSEA. The CDR3 consists of 14 residues. The CDR3 loop is CSVGFGPTQETQYF. The CDR3 DNA follows: TGCAGCGTTGGTTTCGGACCGACCCAAGAGACCCAGTACTTC. The whole variable domain, remainder taken from reference TRBV29-1 and TRBJ2-5, is SAVISQKPSRDICQRGTSLTIQCQVDSQVTMMFWYRQQPGQSLTLIATANQGSEATYESGFVIDKFPISRPNLTFSTLTVSNMSPEDSSIYLCSVGFGPTQETQYFGPGTRLLVL.

This clone was observed a few times. The CDR3 DNA is TGTGCCAGCAGCTCCACAGGGAACTATGGCTACACCTTC. Translation: CASSSTGNYGYTF. The chain couples TRBV6-1 to TRBJ1-2; D perhaps matches TRBD1 (6 bases). Per germline, CDR1 MNHNS and CDR2 SASEGT. V was trimmed by 6 bases and J by 2 bases, leaving 10 bases between them. The CDR3 runs to 13 residues.

The chain carries TRBV2 and TRBJ1-6, with unresolved D. V lost 3 bases to trimming and J lost 7 bases, with 13 bases between them. The germline V gene has CDR1 SNHLY and CDR2 FYNNEI. The CDR3 is 15 residues long. As DNA, the CDR3 is TGTGCCAGCAGTGATGGCGGCCCGTGGAATTCACCCCTCCACTTT. Amino acids: CASSDGGPWNSPLHF.

Here the CDR3 reads CASSLVSIAGGDTQYF. Written as DNA, the CDR3 is TGTGCCAGCAGCTTAGTGTCAATAGCGGGGGGAGATACGCAGTATTTT. The chain combines TRBV7-6 with TRBJ2-3, with 10 bases fitting TRBD2. The germline CDR1 and CDR2 sequences are SGHVS and FNYEAQ. Trimming cost V 1 base and J 5 bases; bases outside gene matches: 6. The CDR3 runs 16 residues.

The genes are TRBV5-1 and TRBJ2-3, with 8 bases lining up with TRBD1. J was trimmed by 1 base and V by 4 bases; bases with no gene match: 5. The CDR3 has 15 residues. Per germline, CDR1 SGHRS and CDR2 YFSETQ. Here the CDR3 DNA reads TGCGCCAGCAGCGTCGGACAGGGAGGCACAGATACGCAGTATTTT. Its protein product is CASSVGQGGTDTQYF.

This chain uses TRBV19 with TRBJ2-7, with 12 nucleotides matching TRBD1. The germline V gene encodes CDR1 LNHDA and CDR2 SQIVND (reference sequence). This CDR3 contains 15 residues. The junction had 5 bases not matched to a gene; V was cut back by 4 bases and J by 4 bases. The CDR3 reads CASSTGTGGLYEQYF. In DNA, the CDR3 is TGTGCCAGTAGTACGGGGACAGGGGGCTTGTACGAGCAGTACTTC.

This rearrangement joins TRBV7-8 to TRBJ2-5; 7 nucleotides align to TRBD1. V trimming: 5 bases; J trimming: 2 bases; junction bases outside the gene matches: 11. This CDR3 has 16 amino acids. Germline V lookup: CDR1 SGHVS, CDR2 FQNEAQ. The CDR3, as DNA: TGTGCCAGCAGCCTCCGGGACAGACCCACACAAGAGACCCAGTACTTC. As protein: CASSLRDRPTQETQYF.

This clone has more than one count but fewer than ten. A read error may produce the germline difference seen at one junction end. The genes are TRBV7-9 and TRBJ1-4; D may be TRBD1 (5 bases). In germline, CDR1 is SEHNR, CDR2 FQNEAQ (reference sequence). The CDR3 spans 13 residues. The DNA of the CDR3 is TGTGCCAGCCGCTTGGGGGAAGGTGAAAAACTGTTTTTT. Translated, it gives CASRLGEGEKLFF.

V is TRBV30 and J is TRBJ1-5; D perhaps matches TRBD1 (6 bases). CDR3 length: 15 residues. Germline V gives CDR1 GTSNPN, CDR2 SVGIG (reference sequence). V was trimmed by 1 base and J by 1 base, leaving 11 bases between them. Written as DNA, the CDR3 is TGTGCCTGGAGTGAGGGGGGTTGGAGCAATCAGCCCCAGCATTTT. It yields the protein CAWSEGGWSNQPQHF.

This clone was recorded once. V gene TRBV5-6 combines with J gene TRBJ1-2; D unresolved. From germline, CDR1 is SGHDT and CDR2 YYEEEE. V shed 4 bases and J shed 7 bases, with 11 bases lying between them. The CDR3 has 12 amino acids. As DNA, the CDR3 is TGTGCCAGCAGCCCCCGTATCTCTGGCTACACCTTC. Translated: CASSPRISGYTF.

This clone showed up just once. The V gene is TRBV29-1, the J gene TRBJ2-5, with D perhaps TRBD1 (6 bases). The CDR3 length is 18 residues. The germline CDR1 and CDR2 sequences are SQVTM and ANQGSEA. V was trimmed by 3 bases and J by 5 bases, leaving 28 bases between them. CDR3 in DNA: TGCAGCGTTGACCGGTATTCTGGGACACTCACCGGTGGGGAGACCCAGTACTTC. It codes for CSVDRYSGTLTGGETQYF.

This chain links TRBV7-9 with TRBJ1-6, with 8 bases aligning to TRBD1. The CDR3 totals 12 residues. Per germline, CDR1 SEHNR and CDR2 FQNEAQ (reference sequence). With 8 bases clipped from V and 8 bases from J, the junction kept 2 bases outside the gene matches. The DNA of the CDR3 is TGTGCCAGCGCGGGACAGGATTCACCCCTCCACTTT. Protein: CASAGQDSPLHF.

The CDR3 coding sequence is TGTGCCAGCTCACCAGGTAGTAGGAAAGAGACCCAGTACTTC. This encodes CASSPGSRKETQYF. V is TRBV18 and J is TRBJ2-5; no definite D call. V lost 2 bases and J lost 3, with 10 bases in between. This CDR3 is 14 amino acids long. Germline CDR1 reads KGHSH; CDR2 reads LQKENI.

The CDR3 loop is CASRRSGGGEQYF. The DNA of the CDR3 is TGTGCCAGCAGAAGGAGCGGGGGTGGGGAGCAGTACTTC. The gene calls are TRBV7-9 and TRBJ2-7, with TRBD2 matching over 8 bases. This CDR3 spans 13 amino acids. From germline, CDR1 is SEHNR and CDR2 FQNEAQ (reference sequence). Losses at the gene ends were 6 bases for V and 7 bases for J; bases not matched to a gene: 8.